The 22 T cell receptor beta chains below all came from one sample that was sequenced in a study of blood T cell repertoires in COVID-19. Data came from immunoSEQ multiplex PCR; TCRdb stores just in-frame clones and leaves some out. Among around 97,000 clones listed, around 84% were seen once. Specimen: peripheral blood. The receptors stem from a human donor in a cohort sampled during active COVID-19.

CDR3 in amino acids: CASSWATGDEQYF. The DNA for the CDR3 is TGTGCCAGCAGTTGGGCCACAGGGGACGAGCAGTACTTC. J is TRBJ2-7 and V is TRBV12-3 or TRBV12-4; 7 nucleotides line up with TRBD1. Germline trimming cut 4 bases from V and 5 bases from J; bases unmatched to any gene: 5. The CDR3 loop spans 13 amino acids.

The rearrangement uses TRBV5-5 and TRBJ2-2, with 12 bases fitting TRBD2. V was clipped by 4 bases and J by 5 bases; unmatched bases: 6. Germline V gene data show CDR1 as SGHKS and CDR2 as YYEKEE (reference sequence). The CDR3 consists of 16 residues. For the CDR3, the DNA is TGTGCCAGCAGCCCGAGACTAGCGGGGGTTACCGGGGAGCTGTTTTTT. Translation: CASSPRLAGVTGELFF. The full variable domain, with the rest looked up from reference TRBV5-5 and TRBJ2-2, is DAGVTQSPTHLIKTRGQQVTLRCSPISGHKSVSWYQQVLGQGPQFIFQYYEKEERGRGNFPDRFSARQFPNYSSELNVNALLLGDSALYLCASSPRLAGVTGELFFGEGSRLTVL.

The CDR3 reads CASSDRDRHYTF. The CDR3, as DNA: TGTGCCAGCAGTGATCGGGACAGGCATTACACCTTC. The rearrangement links TRBV12-3 or TRBV12-4 to TRBJ1-2, with 8 bases that match TRBD1. Trimming at V came to 5 bases and at J to 11 bases, leaving 7 bases not matched to a gene. This CDR3 is built from 12 residues.

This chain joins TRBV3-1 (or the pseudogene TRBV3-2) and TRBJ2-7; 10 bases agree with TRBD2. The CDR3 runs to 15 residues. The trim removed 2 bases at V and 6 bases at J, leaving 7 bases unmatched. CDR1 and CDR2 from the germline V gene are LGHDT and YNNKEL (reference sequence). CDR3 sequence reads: CASSQKSGGALEQYF. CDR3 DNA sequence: TGTGCCAGCAGCCAAAAAAGCGGGGGGGCCCTCGAGCAGTACTTC.

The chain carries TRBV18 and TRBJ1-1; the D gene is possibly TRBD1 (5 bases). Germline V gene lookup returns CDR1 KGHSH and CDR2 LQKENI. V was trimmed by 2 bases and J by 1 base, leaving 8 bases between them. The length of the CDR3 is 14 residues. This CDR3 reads CASSPRQTNTEAFF. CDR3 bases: TGTGCCAGCTCACCAAGACAGACGAACACTGAAGCTTTCTTT.

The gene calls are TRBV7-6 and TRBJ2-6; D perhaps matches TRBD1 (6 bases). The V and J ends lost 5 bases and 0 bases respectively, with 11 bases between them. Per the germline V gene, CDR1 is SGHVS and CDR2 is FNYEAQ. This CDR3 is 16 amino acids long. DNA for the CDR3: TGTGCCAGCAGCCAGGACAGAAACTCTGGGGCCAACGTCCTGACTTTC. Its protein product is CASSQDRNSGANVLTF. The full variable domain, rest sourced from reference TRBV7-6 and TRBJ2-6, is GAGVSQSPRYKVTKRGQDVALRCDPISGHVSLYWYRQALGQGPEFLTYFNYEAQQDKSGLPNDRFSAERPEGSISTLTIQRTEQRDSAMYRCASSQDRNSGANVLTFGAGSRLTVL.

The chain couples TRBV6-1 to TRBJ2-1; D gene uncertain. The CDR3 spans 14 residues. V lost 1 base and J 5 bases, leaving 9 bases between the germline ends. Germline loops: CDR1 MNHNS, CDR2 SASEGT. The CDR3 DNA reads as TGTGCCAGCAGTGAAGTCCTTTCCCACAATGAGCAGTTCTTC. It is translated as CASSEVLSHNEQFF.

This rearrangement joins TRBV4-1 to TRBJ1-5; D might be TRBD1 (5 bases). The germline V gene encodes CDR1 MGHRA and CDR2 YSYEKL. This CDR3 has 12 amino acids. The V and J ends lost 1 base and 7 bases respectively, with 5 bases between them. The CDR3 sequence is CASSQAGQPQHF. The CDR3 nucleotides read TGCGCCAGCAGCCAAGCAGGGCAGCCCCAGCATTTT.

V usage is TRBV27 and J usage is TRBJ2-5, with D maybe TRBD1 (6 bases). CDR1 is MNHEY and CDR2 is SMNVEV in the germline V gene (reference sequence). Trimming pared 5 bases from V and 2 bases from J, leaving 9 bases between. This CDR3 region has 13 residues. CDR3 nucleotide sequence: TGTGCCAGCAGTCGTCAGGGGCAAGAGACCCAGTACTTC. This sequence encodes CASSRQGQETQYF.

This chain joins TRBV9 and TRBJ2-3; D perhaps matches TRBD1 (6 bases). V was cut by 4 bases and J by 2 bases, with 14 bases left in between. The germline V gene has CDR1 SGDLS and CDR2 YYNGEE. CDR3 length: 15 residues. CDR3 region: CASSPSPGHTDTQYF. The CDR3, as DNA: TGTGCCAGCAGCCCCTCCCCGGGACACACAGATACGCAGTATTTT.

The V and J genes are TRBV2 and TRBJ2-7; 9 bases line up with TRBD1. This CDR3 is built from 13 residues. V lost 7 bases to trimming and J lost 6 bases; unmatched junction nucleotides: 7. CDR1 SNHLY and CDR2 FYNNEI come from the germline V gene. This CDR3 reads CASKMTGGGEQYF. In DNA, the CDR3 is TGTGCCAGCAAAATGACAGGGGGGGGCGAGCAGTACTTC.

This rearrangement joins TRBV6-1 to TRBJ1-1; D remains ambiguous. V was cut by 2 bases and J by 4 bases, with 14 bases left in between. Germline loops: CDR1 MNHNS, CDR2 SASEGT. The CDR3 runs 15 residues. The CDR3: CASSEFGVAGTEAFF. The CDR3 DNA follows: TGTGCCAGCAGTGAATTTGGGGTGGCGGGCACTGAAGCTTTCTTT.

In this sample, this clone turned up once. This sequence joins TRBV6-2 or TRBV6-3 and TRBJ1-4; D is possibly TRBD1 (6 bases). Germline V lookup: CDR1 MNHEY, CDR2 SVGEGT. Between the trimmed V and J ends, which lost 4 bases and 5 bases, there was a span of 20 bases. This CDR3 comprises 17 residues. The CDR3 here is CASSSIINRVKNEKLFF. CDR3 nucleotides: TGTGCCAGCAGTTCGATAATCAACAGGGTAAAGAATGAAAAACTGTTTTTT.

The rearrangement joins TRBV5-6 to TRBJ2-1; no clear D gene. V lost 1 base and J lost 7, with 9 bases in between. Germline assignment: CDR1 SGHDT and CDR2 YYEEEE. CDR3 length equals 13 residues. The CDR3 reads CASSLSFGNEQFF. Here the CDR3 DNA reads TGTGCCAGCAGCTTGTCATTCGGGAATGAGCAGTTCTTC. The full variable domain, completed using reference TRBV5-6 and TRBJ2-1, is DAGVTQSPTHLIKTRGQQVTLRCSPKSGHDTVSWYQQALGQGPQFIFQYYEEEERQRGNFPDRFSGHQFPNYSSELNVNALLLGDSALYLCASSLSFGNEQFFGPGTRLTVL.

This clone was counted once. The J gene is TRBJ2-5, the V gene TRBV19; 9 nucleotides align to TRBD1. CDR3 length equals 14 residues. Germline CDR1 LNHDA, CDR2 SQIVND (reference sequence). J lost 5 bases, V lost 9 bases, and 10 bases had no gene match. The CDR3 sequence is CASRSGTGRETQYF. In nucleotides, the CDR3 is TGTGCCAGCCGATCCGGGACAGGGCGGGAGACCCAGTACTTC.

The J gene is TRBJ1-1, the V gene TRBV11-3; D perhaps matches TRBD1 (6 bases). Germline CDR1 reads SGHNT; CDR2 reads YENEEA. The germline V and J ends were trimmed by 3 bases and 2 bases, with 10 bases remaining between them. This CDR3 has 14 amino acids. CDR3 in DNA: TGTGCCAGCAGCTTCCGACAGGCCAACACTGAAGCTTTCTTT. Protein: CASSFRQANTEAFF.

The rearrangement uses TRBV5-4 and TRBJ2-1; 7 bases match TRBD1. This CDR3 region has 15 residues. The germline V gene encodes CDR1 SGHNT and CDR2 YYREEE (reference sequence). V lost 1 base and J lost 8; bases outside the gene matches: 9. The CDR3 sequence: CASSLRQGIGDEQFF. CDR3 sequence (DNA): TGTGCCAGCAGCTTGAGACAGGGAATAGGCGATGAGCAGTTCTTC.

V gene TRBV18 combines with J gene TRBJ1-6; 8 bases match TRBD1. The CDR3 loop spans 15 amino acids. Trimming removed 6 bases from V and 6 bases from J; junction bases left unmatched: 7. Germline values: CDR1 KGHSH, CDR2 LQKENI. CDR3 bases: TGTGCCAGCTCGAGGGGACAGGCGCTTAATTCACCCCTCCACTTT. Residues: CASSRGQALNSPLHF.

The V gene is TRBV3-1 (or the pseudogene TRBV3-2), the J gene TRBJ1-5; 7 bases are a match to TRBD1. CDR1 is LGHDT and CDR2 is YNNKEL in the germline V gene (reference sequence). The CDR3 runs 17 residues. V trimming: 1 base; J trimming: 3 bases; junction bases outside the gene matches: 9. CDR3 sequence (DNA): TGTGCCAGCAGCCAAGGAGGGGGCAGGGTAAACAATCAGCCCCAGCATTTT. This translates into CASSQGGGRVNNQPQHF.

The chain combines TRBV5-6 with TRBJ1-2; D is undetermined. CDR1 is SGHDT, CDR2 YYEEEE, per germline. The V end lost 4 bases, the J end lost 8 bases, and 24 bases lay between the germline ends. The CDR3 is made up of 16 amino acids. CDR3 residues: CASSPYYDRDLGGYTF. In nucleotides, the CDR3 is TGTGCCAGCAGCCCGTACTATGACCGGGATTTAGGGGGCTACACCTTC.

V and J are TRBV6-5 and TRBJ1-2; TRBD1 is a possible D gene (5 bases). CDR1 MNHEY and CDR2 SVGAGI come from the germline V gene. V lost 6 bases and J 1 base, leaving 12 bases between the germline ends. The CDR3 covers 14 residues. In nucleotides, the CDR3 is TGTGCCAGCAGCCTAGGGGCGGATAACTATGGCTACACCTTC. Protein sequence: CASSLGADNYGYTF.

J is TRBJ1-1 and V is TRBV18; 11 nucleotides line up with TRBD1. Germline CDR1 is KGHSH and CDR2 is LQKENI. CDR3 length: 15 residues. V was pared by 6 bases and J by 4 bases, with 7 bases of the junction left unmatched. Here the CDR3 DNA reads TGTGCCAGCTCGCCCGGACAGGGGGCGGGCACTGAAGCTTTCTTT. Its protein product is CASSPGQGAGTEAFF.